This T cell receptor (beta chain) came from a study of T cells in Graves' hyperthyroidism and ophthalmopathy. Whole-study results and caveats: The model foresaw ophthalmopathy a median around seven months prior to onset. Most thyroid clonotypes that were expanded above 0.001 also turned up in blood.

RNA transcripts gave rise to amplified TCR beta CDR3 regions. First-round RT-PCR targeting the TCR CDR3 was performed with the HTBI primer set. TCRdb used MiXCR to reprocess the multiplex PCR reads, holding one entry per CDR3 protein. The table includes about 210,000 distinct CDR3 sequences, about 15% detected once. This clonotype was counted only a few times. Its antigen is as yet unknown. Used for diagnoses were clinical symptoms, serum thyroxine and TRAb, thyroid ultrasound and orbital computed tomography. Germline V gene data show CDR1 as SGHRS and CDR2 as YFSETQ. Trimming removed 2 bases from V and 15 bases from J, with 21 bases in between. The CDR3 runs to 14 residues.

The clonotype originates from a man aged 45-60 years with Graves' hyperthyroidism. This chain uses TRBV5-1 with TRBJ1-5; D may be TRBD1 (6 bases). Sequenced material: blood. CDR3 protein: CASSLGGTSGFLHF. For the CDR3, the DNA is TGCGCCAGCAGCTTAGGGGGGACTAGCGGCTTCCTGCATTTT.